Shown below are 13 T cell receptor beta chains from a single sample sequenced in a study of cytomegalovirus exposure and HLA in healthy donors. This PCR relied on a set of 60 Vbeta primers and 13 Jbeta primers. Produced via immunoSEQ multiplex PCR; TCRdb's table is partial and in-frame only. This table has 95,000 to 120,000 clones, around 77% appearing once. The sample comprised PBMCs. These receptors all come from a woman in her twenties or thirties in good health and CMV-seropositive.

The V call is TRBV10-3, the J call TRBJ2-3; the match to TRBD1 covers 8 bases. V gave up 10 bases and J gave up 0 bases; unmatched junction bases: 6. The germline V gene encodes CDR1 ENHRY and CDR2 SYGVKD. The CDR3 runs to 14 residues. CDR3 protein: CATRTGTSTDTQYF. CDR3 nucleotide sequence: TGTGCCACCAGGACAGGGACTAGCACAGATACGCAGTATTTT.

The genes are TRBV7-9 and TRBJ2-3; TRBD2 agrees at 7 bases. Per germline, CDR1 SEHNR and CDR2 FQNEAQ (reference sequence). This CDR3 spans 16 amino acids. V trimming: 2 bases; J trimming: 2 bases; junction bases outside the gene matches: 7. CDR3 amino acids: CASSLSRGGDTDTQYF. The CDR3 DNA reads TGTGCCAGCAGCTTAAGCCGCGGGGGAGACACAGATACGCAGTATTTT.

This rearrangement joins TRBV5-8 to TRBJ2-1, with 11 bases matching TRBD2. The V and J ends lost 4 bases and 0 bases, in that order; junction bases with no gene match: 6. Germline V gene data show CDR1 as SGHTS and CDR2 as YDEGEE. This CDR3 is 17 amino acids long. The CDR3 DNA follows: TGTGCCAGCAGCCCTGGGACTAGCGGTACCTCCTACAATGAGCAGTTCTTC. It yields the protein CASSPGTSGTSYNEQFF.

V usage is TRBV19 and J usage is TRBJ2-1; 7 positions match TRBD2. CDR1 is LNHDA, CDR2 SQIVND, per germline (reference sequence). After removal of 6 bases from V and 5 bases from J, the junction contained 10 bases not matched to a gene. This CDR3 is 15 amino acids long. The chain's CDR3 is CASSSASGINNEQFF. The DNA of the CDR3 is TGTGCCAGTAGCTCTGCTAGCGGTATCAACAATGAGCAGTTCTTC. Full variable domain (remainder filled in from reference TRBV19 and TRBJ2-1): DGGITQSPKYLFRKEGQNVTLSCEQNLNHDAMYWYRQDPGQGLRLIYYSQIVNDFQKGDIAEGYSVSREKKESFPLTVTSAQKNPTAFYLCASSSASGINNEQFFGPGTRLTVL.

The rearrangement links TRBV5-1 to TRBJ1-1; 8 bases align to TRBD1. The germline V gene has CDR1 SGHRS and CDR2 YFSETQ. The CDR3 length is 13 residues. The V gene end was trimmed by 5 bases and the J gene end by 2 bases; junction bases not matched to a gene: 2. CDR3 loop: CASRTGGNTEAFF. The CDR3 bases are TGCGCCAGCAGAACAGGGGGTAACACTGAAGCTTTCTTT. The whole variable domain, filled in from reference TRBV5-1 and TRBJ1-1, reads KAGVTQTPRYLIKTRGQQVTLSCSPISGHRSVSWYQQTPGQGLQFLFEYFSETQRNKGNFPGRFSGRQFSNSRSEMNVSTLELGDSALYLCASRTGGNTEAFFGQGTRLTVV.

This chain links TRBV6-6 with TRBJ1-5, with D unresolved. The germline V gene has CDR1 MNHNY and CDR2 SVGAGI (reference sequence). The germline V and J ends were trimmed by 8 bases and 9 bases, with 17 bases remaining between them. CDR3 size: 13 residues. The CDR3 region is CASSRTESRPQHF. CDR3 sequence (DNA): TGTGCCAGCTCTCGAACGGAGTCGAGGCCCCAGCATTTT.

This clone was detected once. The chain has TRBV27 and TRBJ2-2; 8 bases are shared with TRBD1. Trimming cost V 7 bases and J 4 bases; bases outside gene matches: 5. Germline CDR1 and CDR2: MNHEY and SMNVEV (reference sequence). The CDR3 runs 14 residues. The CDR3 is CASKQTGVTGELFF. Here the CDR3 DNA reads TGTGCCAGCAAGCAGACAGGGGTCACCGGGGAGCTGTTTTTT.

The V gene is TRBV13, the J gene TRBJ2-7, with 9 bases lining up with TRBD1. Germline-derived CDR1 and CDR2 are PRHDT and FYEKMQ (reference sequence). The V segment lost 3 bases and the J segment 6 bases; nucleotides outside the gene matches: 9. The CDR3 sequence is 15 residues long. CDR3 bases: TGTGCCAGCAGCTTTCAGTCCCGGGACAGGGCCGAGCAGTACTTC. Protein product: CASSFQSRDRAEQYF. Supplemented by reference TRBV13 and TRBJ2-7, the full variable domain reads AAGVIQSPRHLIKEKRETATLKCYPIPRHDTVYWYQQGPGQDPQFLISFYEKMQSDKGSIPDRFSAQQFSDYHSELNMSSLELGDSALYFCASSFQSRDRAEQYFGPGTRLTVT.

This chain connects TRBV19 to TRBJ1-2; maybe TRBD1 (6 bases). The ends were cut back, 6 bases at V and 7 bases at J, with 24 bases in the middle. Looked up from germline, CDR1 is LNHDA and CDR2 is SQIVND (reference sequence). CDR3 size: 16 residues. DNA of the CDR3: TGTGCCAGTAGCACCCCCTTCGGACAGCGTACATCTGGCTACACCTTC. The encoded protein is CASSTPFGQRTSGYTF. The variable domain in full, completed from reference TRBV19 and TRBJ1-2, reads DGGITQSPKYLFRKEGQNVTLSCEQNLNHDAMYWYRQDPGQGLRLIYYSQIVNDFQKGDIAEGYSVSREKKESFPLTVTSAQKNPTAFYLCASSTPFGQRTSGYTFGSGTRLTVV.

The chain is built from TRBV2 and TRBJ1-1; no clear D. The CDR3 covers 14 residues. The germline V gene encodes CDR1 SNHLY and CDR2 FYNNEI. V was pared by 5 bases and J by 4 bases, with 14 bases between. The CDR3 here is CASSPYTFGTEAFF. CDR3 DNA sequence: TGTGCCAGCAGTCCCTATACTTTTGGCACTGAAGCTTTCTTT.

This clone was observed once. V and J are TRBV5-1 and TRBJ1-5, with D perhaps matching TRBD1 (5 bases). The CDR3 sequence is 14 residues long. V was clipped by 2 bases and J by 2 bases, with 8 bases between them. Germline V gene data show CDR1 as SGHRS and CDR2 as YFSETQ. The DNA for the CDR3 is TGCGCCAGCAGCTTCCGGGGGGGCAATCAGCCCCAGCATTTT. This codes for CASSFRGGNQPQHF.

The gene calls are TRBV5-1 and TRBJ1-2; 9 bases match TRBD1. Germline trimming cut 0 bases from V and 8 bases from J; bases unmatched to any gene: 5. Germline assignment: CDR1 SGHRS and CDR2 YFSETQ. The CDR3 has 14 amino acids. CDR3 loop: CASSLGGTGYGYTF. In nucleotides, the CDR3 is TGCGCCAGCAGCTTGGGGGGGACAGGGTACGGCTACACCTTC.

Regarding this clone: Distinct nucleotide sequences in the sample also encode this CDR3. The chain carries TRBV15 and TRBJ2-7; a possible D gene is TRBD2 (6 bases). This CDR3 comprises 14 residues. Germline loops: CDR1 LNHNV, CDR2 YYDKDF (reference sequence). The V end lost 5 bases, the J end lost 1 base, and 12 bases lay between the germline ends. CDR3 nucleotides: TGTGCCACCAGCGCAAGGAGGGGATCCTACGAGCAGTACTTC. This codes for CATSARRGSYEQYF.